This T cell receptor beta chain emerged from a study of blood T cell repertoires in COVID-19. Original processing notes: Reference gene primers were amplified, and this amplification served to estimate nucleated cell counts. Repertoires were generated with immunoSEQ multiplex PCR, while TCRdb's copy carries only in-frame clones and drops some. The V and J calls and clone size were taken over from that table, and D and trimming were inferred from the DNA. Of a few hundred thousand clones listed, roughly nine tenths are singletons. The CDR3 runs 14 residues. Germline CDR1 is MNHEY and CDR2 is SVGAGI. V shed 10 bases and J 5 bases; nucleotides not matched to a gene: 12.

This TCR was recovered from a man between 60 and 75 years old with acute or convalescent COVID-19. The chain is built from TRBV6-5 and TRBJ2-5, with TRBD1 matching 8 bases. The sample taken for sequencing was peripheral blood. The CDR3 region has the DNA TGTGCCATTAGGGTGACAGGGGTTCGGGAGACCCAGTACTTC. Its translation is CAIRVTGVRETQYF.